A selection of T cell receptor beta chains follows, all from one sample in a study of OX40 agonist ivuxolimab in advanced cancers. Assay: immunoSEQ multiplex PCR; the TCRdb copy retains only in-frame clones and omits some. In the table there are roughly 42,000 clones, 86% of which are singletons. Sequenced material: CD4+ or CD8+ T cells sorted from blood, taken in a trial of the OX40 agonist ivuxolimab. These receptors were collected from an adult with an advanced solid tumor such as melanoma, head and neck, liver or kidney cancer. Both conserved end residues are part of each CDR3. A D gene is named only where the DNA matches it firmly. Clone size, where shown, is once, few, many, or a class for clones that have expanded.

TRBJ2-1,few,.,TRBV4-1,TGCGCCAGCAGCCAAGAAGCGGATGGGGGCAATGAGCAGTTCTTC,CASSQEADGGNEQFF
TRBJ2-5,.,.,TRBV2,TGTGCCATCTTCGGGGCCCTCCAAGAGACCCAGTACTTC,CAIFGALQETQYF
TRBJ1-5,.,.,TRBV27,TGTGCCAACAGGCGCGGTGACGTTAGCAATCAGCCCCAGCATTTT,CANRRGDVSNQPQHF
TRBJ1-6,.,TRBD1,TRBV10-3,TGTGCCATCAGTGAGTCTGGCGGGACAGAAAATTCACCCCTCCACTTT,CAISESGGTENSPLHF
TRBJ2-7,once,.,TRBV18,TGTGCCAGCTCACCAGGGGCTATGTACTCCTACGAGCAGTACTTC,CASSPGAMYSYEQYF
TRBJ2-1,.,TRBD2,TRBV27,TGTGCCAGTGGACTAGCGGGGAACAATGAGCAGTTCTTC,CASGLAGNNEQFF
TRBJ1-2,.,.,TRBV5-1,TGCGCCAGCAGCTCGATATTATTCTATGGCTACACCTTC,CASSSILFYGYTF
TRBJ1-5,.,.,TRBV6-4,TGTGCCAGCAGTTTTTGGCCCCAGCATTTT,CASSFWPQHF
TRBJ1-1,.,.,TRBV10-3,TGTGCCATCAGTGAGTGGGGGCAGGGGAACACTGAAGCTTTCTTT,CAISEWGQGNTEAFF
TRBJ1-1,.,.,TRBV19,TGTGCCAGTAGCTGGACAATGAACACTGAAGCTTTCTTT,CASSWTMNTEAFF
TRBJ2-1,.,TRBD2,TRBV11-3,TGTGCCAGCAGCTTAGAGTCCCGTGGGGGGGGTAAAGATGAGCAGTTCTTC,CASSLESRGGGKDEQFF
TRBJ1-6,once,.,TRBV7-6,TGTGCCAGCAGCCCCGGTGGAGGGGATTCACCCCTCCACTTT,CASSPGGGDSPLHF
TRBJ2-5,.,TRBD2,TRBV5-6,TGTGCCAGCAGCTTGGGGCTAGCGGGGGGCAGGGGAGAGACCCAGTACTTC,CASSLGLAGGRGETQYF
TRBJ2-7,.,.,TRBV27,TGTGCCAGCAGTTCCGCGGGGGCTGGAGAGCAGTACTTC,CASSSAGAGEQYF
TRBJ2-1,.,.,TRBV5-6,TGTGCCAGCAGCTCTCTGGTCGTCAATGAGCAGTTCTTC,CASSSLVVNEQFF
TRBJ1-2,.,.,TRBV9,TGTGCCAGCAGCGTAGAAGGCTTTGGCTACACCTTC,CASSVEGFGYTF
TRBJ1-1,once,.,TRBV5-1,TGCGCCAGCAGCAGTACAGGGCCCATCATGAACACTGAAGCTTTCTTT,CASSSTGPIMNTEAFF
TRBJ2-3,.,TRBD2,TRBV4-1,TGCGCCAGCAGCCAAGACCCTGGGACTAGCGGAGCAGATACGCAGTATTTT,CASSQDPGTSGADTQYF
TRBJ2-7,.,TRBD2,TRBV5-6,TGTGCCAGCAGCTCGGGACTAGTCCTCGGCGAGCAGTACTTC,CASSSGLVLGEQYF
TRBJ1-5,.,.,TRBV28,TGTGCCAGCAGTCCTATTATGAGTGCCTTCGGACCCCAGCATTTT,CASSPIMSAFGPQHF
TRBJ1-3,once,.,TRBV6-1,TGTGCCAGCATCGGAGCCTACGGAAACACCATATATTTT,CASIGAYGNTIYF
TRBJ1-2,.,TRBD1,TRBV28,TGTGCCAGCAGTTTTGCTACGACAGGGGAGTACTATGGCTACACCTTC,CASSFATTGEYYGYTF
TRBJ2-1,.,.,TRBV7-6,TGTGCCAGCAGCCCCCCGGGGGACACCCACAATGAGCAGTTCTTC,CASSPPGDTHNEQFF
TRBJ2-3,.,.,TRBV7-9,TGTGCCAGCAGCGCGTACAGGGATTCCACAGATACGCAGTATTTT,CASSAYRDSTDTQYF
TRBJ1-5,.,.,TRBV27,TGTGCCAGCAGTTGGACAGCCGGGAGCAATCAGCCCCAGCATTTT,CASSWTAGSNQPQHF
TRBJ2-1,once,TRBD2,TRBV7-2,TGTGCCAGCAGCCATTGGGGACTAGCGGGAGGAGGGGACAATGAGCAGTTCTTC,CASSHWGLAGGGDNEQFF
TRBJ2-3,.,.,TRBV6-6,TGTGCCAGCAGTTACTCCTTGGACTCGACCTCAGATACGCAGTATTTT,CASSYSLDSTSDTQYF
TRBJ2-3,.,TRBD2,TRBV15,TGTGCCACCTTGAGCGGGAGGGCCGGGAGCACAGATACGCAGTATTTT,CATLSGRAGSTDTQYF
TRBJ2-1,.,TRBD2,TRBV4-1,TGCGCCAGCAGCCAAGGAAGCGGGAGCGGTCTTGAGCAGTTCTTC,CASSQGSGSGLEQFF
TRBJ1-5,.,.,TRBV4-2,TGTGCCAGCAGCCAAGTCGAGTCAGGGCAGCCCCAGCATTTT,CASSQVESGQPQHF
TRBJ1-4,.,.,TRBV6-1,TGTGCCAGCAGTGAAACGGATTCGGGGGGCGGAGAAAAACTGTTTTTT,CASSETDSGGGEKLFF
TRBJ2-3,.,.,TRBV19,TGTGCCAGTAGTATTGGGCCCCCGGGGGCCTATGGGGATACGCAGTATTTT,CASSIGPPGAYGDTQYF
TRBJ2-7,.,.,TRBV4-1,TGCGCCAGCAGCCAAGACCTACGCTACGAGCAGTACTTC,CASSQDLRYEQYF
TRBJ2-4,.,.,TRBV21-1,TGTGCCAGCAGTTCACAGGGAACTCTAGCCAAAAACATTCAGTACTTC,CASSSQGTLAKNIQYF
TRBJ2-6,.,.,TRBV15,TGTGCCACCAGCAGAGCCGGGGCCAACGTCCTGACTTTC,CATSRAGANVLTF
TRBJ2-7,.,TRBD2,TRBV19,TGTGCCAGTAGGACTAGCGGGAGCTACGAGCAGTACTTC,CASRTSGSYEQYF
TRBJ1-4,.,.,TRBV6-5,TGTGCCAGCAGTTGGGGGGACGAAAAACTGTTTTTT,CASSWGDEKLFF
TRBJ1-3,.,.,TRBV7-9,TGTGCCAGCAGCTCGTCCGAGGAGGGAAACACCATATATTTT,CASSSSEEGNTIYF
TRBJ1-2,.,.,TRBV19,TGTGCCAGTACAGAACAGGAGTTTAACTATGGCTACACCTTC,CASTEQEFNYGYTF
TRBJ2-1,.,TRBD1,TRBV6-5,TGTGCCAGCAGTTACTCATCAGGGGGCGAGCAGTTCTTC,CASSYSSGGEQFF
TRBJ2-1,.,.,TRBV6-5,TGTGCCAGCAGTTTAACGGGGGGCCTTAACAATGAGCAGTTCTTC,CASSLTGGLNNEQFF
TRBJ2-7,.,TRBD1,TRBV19,TGTGCCAGTAGCCCAACAGGACAGGGGGCTTACTACGAGCAGTACTTC,CASSPTGQGAYYEQYF
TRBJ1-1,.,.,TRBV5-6,TGTGCCAGCAGCTTGTGGAACCCGCGGGACACTGAAGCTTTCTTT,CASSLWNPRDTEAFF
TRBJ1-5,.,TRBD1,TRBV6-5,TGTGCCAGCAGTTTGCAGGGGGCGAGCAATCAGCCCCAGCATTTT,CASSLQGASNQPQHF
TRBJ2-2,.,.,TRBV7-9,TGTGCCAGCAGCTTGAACACCGGGGAGCTGTTTTTT,CASSLNTGELFF
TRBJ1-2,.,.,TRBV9,TGTGCCAGCAGCGTATTCAGGCTCGGTGGCTACACCTTC,CASSVFRLGGYTF
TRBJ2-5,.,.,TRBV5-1,TGCGCCAGCAGCGGTGTAAATACTCAAGAGACCCAGTACTTC,CASSGVNTQETQYF
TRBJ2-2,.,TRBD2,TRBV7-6,TGTGCCAGCAGATTTAACCTAGCGGGAGAGTTCACCGGGGAGCTGTTTTTT,CASRFNLAGEFTGELFF
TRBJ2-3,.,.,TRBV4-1,TGCGCCAGCAGCCAAGGAACGGGGGACTTGGGGACAGATACGCAGTATTTT,CASSQGTGDLGTDTQYF
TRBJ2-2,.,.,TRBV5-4,TGTGCCAGCAGCGTCCTATTAACGAACACCGGGGAGCTGTTTTTT,CASSVLLTNTGELFF
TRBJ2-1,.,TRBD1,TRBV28,TGTGCCAGCAGTTTTGGGACAGGAGTTAATGAGCAGTTCTTC,CASSFGTGVNEQFF